This is a list of T cell receptor beta chains from one sample in a study of T cell responses to AZD1222 COVID-19 vaccine. Profiling relied on immunoSEQ multiplex PCR, and the TCRdb table lists in-frame clones only, not all of them. Of 99,000 or so clones in the sample, about 81% were seen once. Sample: peripheral blood, taken on day 0 of AZD1222 vaccination. The source is an adult in good health. Each CDR3 is given with its conserved first and last residue. A D gene is named only where the DNA matches it firmly. Not all rows give a size; the values are once, few, many and, for expanded clones, a class.

v_gene	d_gene	abundance	j_gene	CDR3aa	CDR3nt
TRBV2	TRBD1	-	TRBJ2-5	CASSAGQGQETQYF	TGTGCCAGCAGTGCTGGACAGGGCCAAGAGACCCAGTACTTC
TRBV5-1	-	once	TRBJ1-2	CASSDGGVYGYTF	TGCGCCAGCAGTGACGGTGGGGTCTATGGCTACACCTTC
TRBV4-3	-	-	TRBJ1-2	CASSPEEGYGYTF	TGCGCCAGCAGCCCTGAAGAGGGCTATGGCTACACCTTC
TRBV2	-	-	TRBJ2-3	CASSVGQADTQYF	TGTGCCAGCAGTGTAGGGCAAGCAGATACGCAGTATTTT
TRBV7-9	-	-	TRBJ1-2	CASGRENYGYTF	TGTGCCAGCGGCAGGGAGAACTATGGCTACACCTTC
TRBV19	-	-	TRBJ1-2	CASRVPNYGYTF	TGTGCCAGTAGAGTCCCCAACTATGGCTACACCTTC
TRBV11-2	-	-	TRBJ1-6	CASSSQENSPLHF	TGTGCCAGCAGCTCACAGGAAAATTCACCCCTCCACTTT
TRBV6-5	TRBD2	-	TRBJ2-1	CASSYSPSGGPSQFF	TGTGCCAGCAGTTACTCCCCTAGCGGGGGGCCCTCGCAGTTCTTC
TRBV5-4	TRBD1	-	TRBJ2-2	CASSDGTGGTGELFF	TGTGCCAGCAGCGACGGGACAGGGGGCACCGGGGAGCTGTTTTTT
TRBV19	-	-	TRBJ1-4	CASTRKPVTNEKLFF	TGTGCCAGTACCAGGAAGCCTGTTACTAATGAAAAACTGTTTTTT
TRBV12-3/TRBV12-4	-	-	TRBJ1-4	CASSLYQNEKLFF	TGTGCCAGCAGTTTATACCAGAATGAAAAACTGTTTTTT
TRBV7-2	-	-	TRBJ2-5	CASSFGGRQETQYF	TGTGCCAGCAGTTTTGGTGGGCGGCAAGAGACCCAGTACTTC
TRBV29-1	-	-	TRBJ2-3	CSVELGGDTQYF	TGCAGCGTTGAATTGGGGGGAGATACGCAGTATTTT
TRBV2	-	-	TRBJ2-5	CASSHHVTERQETQYF	TGTGCCAGCAGCCACCACGTAACAGAAAGACAAGAGACCCAGTACTTC
TRBV4-2	-	once	TRBJ1-1	CASSPTGIAEAFF	TGTGCCAGCAGCCCCACAGGGATCGCTGAAGCTTTCTTT
TRBV7-2	-	few	TRBJ2-1	CASSSGNGANEQFF	TGTGCCAGCAGCTCGGGGAACGGGGCCAATGAGCAGTTCTTC
TRBV7-8	-	once	TRBJ2-7	CASSLLGSLPHEQYF	TGTGCCAGCAGCTTACTCGGCAGCCTGCCCCACGAGCAGTACTTC
TRBV2	TRBD1	-	TRBJ1-1	CASSRGTGRTEAFF	TGTGCCAGCAGTAGAGGGACAGGGCGAACTGAAGCTTTCTTT
TRBV10-3	TRBD1	-	TRBJ1-1	CAISEKAGGADFEAFF	TGTGCCATCAGTGAGAAAGCAGGGGGCGCCGATTTTGAAGCTTTCTTT
TRBV5-1	-	few	TRBJ1-3	CASSLESQGNTIYF	TGCGCCAGCAGCTTGGAGTCACAGGGAAACACCATATATTTT
TRBV19	-	-	TRBJ1-3	CASSPTGSTGDTIYF	TGTGCCAGTAGTCCAACCGGATCTACTGGGGACACCATATATTTT
TRBV6-5	-	-	TRBJ1-5	CASSYYRLEPQHF	TGTGCCAGCAGTTACTACAGATTGGAACCCCAGCATTTT
TRBV27	-	-	TRBJ1-5	CASSLSPGTQPQHF	TGTGCCAGCAGTTTGTCCCCAGGGACTCAGCCCCAGCATTTT
TRBV6-5	-	-	TRBJ1-1	CATTSPLLEAFF	TGTGCCACCACCAGTCCTTTACTGGAAGCTTTCTTT
TRBV12-3/TRBV12-4	-	-	TRBJ1-1	CASRIGGVTEAFF	TGTGCCAGCAGAATAGGGGGGGTCACTGAAGCTTTCTTT
TRBV19	-	few	TRBJ2-1	CASRPDLAYNEQFF	TGTGCCAGTAGACCAGACTTAGCCTACAATGAGCAGTTCTTC
TRBV29-1	-	-	TRBJ1-2	CSVEEPGAGYGYTF	TGCAGCGTTGAAGAACCAGGGGCAGGTTATGGCTACACCTTC
TRBV4-1	-	-	TRBJ1-5	CASSSGVRNQPQHF	TGCGCCAGCAGTTCAGGGGTTCGCAATCAGCCCCAGCATTTT
TRBV6-2/TRBV6-3	-	-	TRBJ1-5	CASSSALSLYSNQPQHF	TGTGCCAGCAGTTCAGCCCTCTCACTTTATAGCAATCAGCCCCAGCATTTT
TRBV10-1	TRBD1	-	TRBJ1-6	CASPTDTGGPNSPLHF	TGCGCCAGCCCGACGGACACAGGGGGCCCAAATTCACCCCTCCACTTT
TRBV5-4	TRBD2	-	TRBJ2-2	CASSFGGGPHTGELFF	TGTGCCAGCAGCTTCGGCGGGGGGCCACACACCGGGGAGCTGTTTTTT
TRBV7-2	-	-	TRBJ1-6	CASSEIGTAYNSPLHF	TGTGCCAGCAGTGAGATAGGGACCGCCTATAATTCACCCCTCCACTTT
TRBV7-8	-	-	TRBJ1-4	CASSSDQGIAGEKLFF	TGTGCCAGCAGCTCCGACCAGGGAATAGCAGGTGAAAAACTGTTTTTT
TRBV4-2	TRBD1	-	TRBJ2-3	CASSQLPTGAPADTQYF	TGTGCCAGCAGCCAACTACCAACAGGGGCCCCGGCAGATACGCAGTATTTT
TRBV24-1	-	-	TRBJ1-4	CATSLVTRHMWEKLFF	TGTGCCACCAGTCTCGTAACGCGTCATATGTGGGAAAAACTGTTTTTT
TRBV15	-	-	TRBJ1-6	CATSRKLDNSPLHF	TGTGCCACCAGCAGAAAACTGGATAATTCACCCCTCCACTTT
TRBV7-2	TRBD1	-	TRBJ1-3	CASTARDRGGNTIYF	TGTGCCAGCACCGCACGGGACAGGGGTGGAAACACCATATATTTT
TRBV10-1	TRBD1	-	TRBJ2-7	CASSPDRAEQYF	TGCGCCAGCAGCCCGGACAGGGCCGAGCAGTACTTC
TRBV18	TRBD1	-	TRBJ1-2	CASSPRQGDGYTF	TGTGCCAGCTCACCAAGACAGGGGGATGGCTACACCTTC
TRBV6-5	-	-	TRBJ2-2	CASREGANTGELFF	TGTGCCAGCAGGGAGGGGGCGAACACCGGGGAGCTGTTTTTT
TRBV2	TRBD1	-	TRBJ1-2	CASRASQGVNYGYTF	TGTGCCAGCAGAGCGTCACAGGGGGTTAACTATGGCTACACCTTC